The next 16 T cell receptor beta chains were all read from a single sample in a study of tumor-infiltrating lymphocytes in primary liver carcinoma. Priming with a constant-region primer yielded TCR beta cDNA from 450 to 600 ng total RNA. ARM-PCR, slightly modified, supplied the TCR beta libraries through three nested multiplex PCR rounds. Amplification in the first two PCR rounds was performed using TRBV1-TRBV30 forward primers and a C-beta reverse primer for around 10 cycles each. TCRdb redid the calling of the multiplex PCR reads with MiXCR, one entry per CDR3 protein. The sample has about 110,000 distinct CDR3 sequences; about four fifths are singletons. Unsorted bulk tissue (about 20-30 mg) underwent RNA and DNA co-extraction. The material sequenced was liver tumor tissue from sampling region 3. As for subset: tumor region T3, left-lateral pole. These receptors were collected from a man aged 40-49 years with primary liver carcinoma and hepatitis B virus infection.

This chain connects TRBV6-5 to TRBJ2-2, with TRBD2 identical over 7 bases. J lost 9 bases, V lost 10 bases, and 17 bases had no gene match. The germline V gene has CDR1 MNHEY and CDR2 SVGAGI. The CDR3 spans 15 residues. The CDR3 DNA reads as TGTGCCACCAATAACGGGGGGACGGGGTTTAGGGAGCTGTTTTTT. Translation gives CATNNGGTGFRELFF.

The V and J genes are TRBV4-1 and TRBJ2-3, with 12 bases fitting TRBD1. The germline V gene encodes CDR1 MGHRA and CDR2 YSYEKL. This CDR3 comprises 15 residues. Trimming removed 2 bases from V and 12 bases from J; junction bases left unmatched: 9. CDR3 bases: TGCGCCAGCAGCCAATCGGGACAGGGGGCCGTTACACAGTATTTT. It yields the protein CASSQSGQGAVTQYF.

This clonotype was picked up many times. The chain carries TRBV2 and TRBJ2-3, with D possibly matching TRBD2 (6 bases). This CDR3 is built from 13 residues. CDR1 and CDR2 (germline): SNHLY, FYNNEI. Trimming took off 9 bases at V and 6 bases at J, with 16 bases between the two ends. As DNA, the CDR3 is TGTGCCAGTTCTAGCGCGATGGGGGATACGCAGTATTTT. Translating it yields CASSSAMGDTQYF.

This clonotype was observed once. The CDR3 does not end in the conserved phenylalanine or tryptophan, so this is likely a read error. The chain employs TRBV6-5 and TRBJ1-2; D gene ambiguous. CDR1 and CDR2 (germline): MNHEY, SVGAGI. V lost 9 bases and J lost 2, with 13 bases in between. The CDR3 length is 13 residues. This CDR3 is CASKAGVNYGYTL. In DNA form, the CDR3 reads TGTGCCAGTAAGGCCGGGGTCAACTATGGCTACACCCTC.

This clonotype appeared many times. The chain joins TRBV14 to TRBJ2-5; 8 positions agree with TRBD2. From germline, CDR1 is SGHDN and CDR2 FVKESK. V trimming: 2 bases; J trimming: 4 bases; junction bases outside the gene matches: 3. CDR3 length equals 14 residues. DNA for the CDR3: TGTGCCAGCAGCCAACTCGGGGGGGGAGAGACCCAGTACTTC. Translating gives CASSQLGGGETQYF.

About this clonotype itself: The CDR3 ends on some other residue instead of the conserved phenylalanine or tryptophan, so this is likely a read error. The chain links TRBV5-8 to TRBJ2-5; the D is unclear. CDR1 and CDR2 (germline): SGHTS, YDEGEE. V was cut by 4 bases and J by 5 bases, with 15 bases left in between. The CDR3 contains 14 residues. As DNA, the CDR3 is TGTGCCAGCAGCCCCATGGGCGTTAGGGAGACCCAGTACCTC. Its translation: CASSPMGVRETQYL.

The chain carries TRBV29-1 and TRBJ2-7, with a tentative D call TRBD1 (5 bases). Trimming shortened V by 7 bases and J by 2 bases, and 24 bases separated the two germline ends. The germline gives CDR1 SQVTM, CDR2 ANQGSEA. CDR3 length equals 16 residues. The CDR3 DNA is TGCAGCGCCATGACATTTGGGGCCGGCACCCCCTACGAGCAGTACTTC. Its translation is CSAMTFGAGTPYEQYF.

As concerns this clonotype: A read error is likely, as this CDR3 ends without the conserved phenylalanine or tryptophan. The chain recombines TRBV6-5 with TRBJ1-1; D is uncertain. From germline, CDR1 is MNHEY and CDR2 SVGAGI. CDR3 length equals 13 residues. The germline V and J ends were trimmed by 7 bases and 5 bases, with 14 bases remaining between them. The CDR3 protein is CASKSEEETEAFY. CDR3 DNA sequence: TGTGCCAGCAAATCGGAGGAGGAGACTGAAGCTTTCTAT.

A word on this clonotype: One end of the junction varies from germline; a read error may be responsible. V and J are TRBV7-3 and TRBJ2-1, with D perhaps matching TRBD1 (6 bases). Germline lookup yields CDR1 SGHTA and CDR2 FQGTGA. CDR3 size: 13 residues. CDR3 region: CASNLGQNNEQFF. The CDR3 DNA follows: TGCGCCAGCAACTTAGGACAGAACAATGAGCAGTTCTTC.

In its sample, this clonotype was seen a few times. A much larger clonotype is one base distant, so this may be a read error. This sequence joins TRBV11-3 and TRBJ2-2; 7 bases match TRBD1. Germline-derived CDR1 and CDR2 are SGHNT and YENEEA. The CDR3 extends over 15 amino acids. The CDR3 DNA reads TGTGCCAGCAGCTTAGCGATAGGGGGCACCGGGGAGCCGTTTTTT. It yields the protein CASSLAIGGTGEPFF.

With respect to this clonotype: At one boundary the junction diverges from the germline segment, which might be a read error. The CDR3 region is CASSQEQFSSYELYF. The CDR3 DNA sequence: TGCGCCAGCAGCCAGGAACAGTTTTCTTCATACGAGCTGTACTTC. This chain uses TRBV4-3 with TRBJ2-7; D not certain. Germline CDR1 LGHNA, CDR2 YSLEER. The CDR3 runs 15 residues.

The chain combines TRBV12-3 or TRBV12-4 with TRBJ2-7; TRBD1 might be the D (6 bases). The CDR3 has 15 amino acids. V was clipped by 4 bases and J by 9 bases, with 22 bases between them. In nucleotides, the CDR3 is TGTGCCAGCAGTTCCCGGACAGCCCACTCCTGTGGGCAGTACTTC. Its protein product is CASSSRTAHSCGQYF.

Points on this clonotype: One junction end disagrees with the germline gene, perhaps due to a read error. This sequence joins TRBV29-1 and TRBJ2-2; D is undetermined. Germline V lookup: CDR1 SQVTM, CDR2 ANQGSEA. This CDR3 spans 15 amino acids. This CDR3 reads CSVGLGWGMTEELFF. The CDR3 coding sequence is TGCAGCGTTGGTTTAGGGTGGGGAATGACCGAGGAGCTGTTTTTT.

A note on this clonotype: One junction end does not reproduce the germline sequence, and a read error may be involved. This chain's CDR3 is CACNARDTISEANVLTF. The CDR3 region has the DNA TGTGCCTGCAATGCCCGGGACACAATCTCTGAGGCCAACGTCCTGACTTTC. The rearrangement uses TRBV6-1 and TRBJ2-6, with D possibly TRBD1 on 6 matching bases. Germline V CDR1 and CDR2: MNHNS, SASEGT. The CDR3 covers 17 residues.

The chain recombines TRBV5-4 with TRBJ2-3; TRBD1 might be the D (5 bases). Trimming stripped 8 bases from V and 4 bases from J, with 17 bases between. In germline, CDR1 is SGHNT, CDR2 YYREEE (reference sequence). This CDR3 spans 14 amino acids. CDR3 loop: CASSLDMGADTQYF. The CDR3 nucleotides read TGTGCCAGTAGCCTGGACATGGGTGCAGATACGCAGTATTTT.

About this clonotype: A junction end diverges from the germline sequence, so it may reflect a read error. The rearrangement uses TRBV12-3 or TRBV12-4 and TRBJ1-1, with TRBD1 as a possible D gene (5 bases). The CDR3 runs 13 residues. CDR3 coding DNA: TGTGTCAGCGGCGTCCCCCTGGGGACTGAAGCTGTCTTT. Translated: CVSGVPLGTEAVF.